The present entry profiles one T cell receptor beta chain with its context. Its target is unknown. The CDR3 is 13 residues long. TRB amplification used around 260 ng of peripheral blood genomic DNA. The data were taken from a study of T cell clusters in autoimmune cytopenias. TRB rearrangements were amplified by touch-down multiplex PCR with mixed TRB-A/B primers. Reprocessing the multiplex PCR reads, TCRdb reports a single entry for every CDR3 protein and omits DNA. The listing records approximately 6,100 distinct CDR3 sequences. General study findings and limits: Primary autoimmune cytopenia patients appeared to lack physiological T cell clusters present in healthy donors. Comparing secondary cytopenia with chronic lymphocytic leukemia showed no cluster-lack signature, apparently masked by lymphoma repertoire.

The same sample was also used in a study of T cell repertoires in aging, cancer and after chemotherapy. According to that study: In healthy donors, age-related TCR diversity loss mainly reflected lost richness.

The V gene is TRBV12-3 or TRBV12-4, the J gene TRBJ1-2. The TCR was taken from a human donor in good health. Sequencing was done on a sample of peripheral blood. CDR3 in amino acids: CASSGTGFAGYTF.